This TCR beta chain emerged from a study of T cells in Graves' hyperthyroidism and ophthalmopathy. For the study at large: Peripheral blood specimens were obtained at initial diagnosis, prior to any treatment. General study results and limits: Most thyroid clonotypes expanded above 0.001 were also detected in blood.

Stability of Graves' hyperthyroidism was defined as absent ophthalmopathy progression within 18 months. To note about this clonotype: The antigen remains undetermined.

Between the trimmed V and J ends, which lost 8 bases and 2 bases, there was a span of 16 bases. The CDR3 runs to 15 residues. Per the germline V gene, CDR1 is SGHAT and CDR2 is FQDESV (reference sequence). RNA transcripts were the template for amplifying TCR beta CDR3 regions. The TCR CDR3 was amplified in a first-round RT-PCR using the HTBI primer set. TCRdb re-called the multiplex PCR reads with MiXCR, one entry per CDR3 protein. The table records more than 500,000 distinct CDR3 sequences, about 14% of them present only once. The gene calls are TRBV11-1 and TRBJ1-5; tentatively, D is TRBD1 (5 bases). The sample was blood. The clonotype comes from a woman aged 40 to 50 with Graves' hyperthyroidism. CDR3 in DNA: TGTGCCAGCGCCAAAGGGACCGCGGGCAATCAGCCCCAGCATTTT. Translated: CASAKGTAGNQPQHF.